Below are 21 T cell receptor delta chains sequenced from a single sample in a study of gammadelta T cells in human blood. TCRdb re-called the RT-PCR reads with CATT. Counted here are over a thousand delta-chain clones, approximately 1.5% occurring once; the ten biggest clones make up 15%. Specimen: non-Vgamma9Vdelta2 gamma-delta T cells from adult blood. These receptors were obtained from a human donor.

This clone counts as medium-sized. This chain uses TRAV29/DV5 with TRDJ1; D remains ambiguous. In the absence of a J gene in TCRdb, the DNA was matched to germline to assign it here. Trimming left V 0 bases short and J 0 bases short, with 24 bases between. CDR3 length: 19 residues. In germline, CDR1 is NSMFDY, CDR2 ISSIKDK. The CDR3 coding sequence is TGTGCAGCAAGCGTCTTAGGAACCCGAGAGGGCCAGTACACCGATAAACTCATCTTT. It translates to CAASVLGTREGQYTDKLIF.

This clone was detected a few times. One base away lies a much larger clone, so this may be a sequencing read error. This chain connects TRDV3 to TRDJ1; D not certain. CDR1 is TVYSNPD, CDR2 GDNSRS, per germline (reference sequence). The CDR3 totals 20 residues. Trimming pared 4 bases from V and 3 bases from J, leaving 36 bases between. The CDR3: CASVQPIKEIPHSYADKLIF. The DNA of the CDR3 is TGTGCCTCAGTACAACCGATTAAGGAGATCCCCCACTCGTACGCCGATAAACTCATCTTT.

This clone has more than one count but fewer than ten. One end of the junction is discordant with germline, which a read error may explain. The identical CDR3 is also encoded by other nucleotide sequences in the sample. The chain is built from TRDV1 and TRDJ4; the D gene is possibly TRDD3 (10 bases). Germline-derived CDR1 and CDR2 are TSWWSYY and QGS. The CDR3 has 20 residues. This chain's CDR3 is CALGAPPSYVEVLGDGPLIF. The CDR3 DNA reads as TGTGCTCTTGGGGCCCCCCCTTCCTACGTTGAGGTACTGGGGGATGGACCACTGATCTTT.

With regard to this clone: TCRdb shows a much larger clone's protein in place of this DNA's translation, and the two differ at residue 4, likely through a read error; the protein shown is translated from the DNA. The V and J genes are TRDV1 and TRDJ1; D perhaps matches TRDD3 (5 bases). CDR1 is TSWWSYY and CDR2 is QGS in the germline V gene. This CDR3 contains 17 residues. CDR3 in amino acids: CALAELRRGPYTDKLIF. The CDR3 bases are TGTGCTCTTGCGGAACTTCGCCGGGGACCTTACACCGATAAACTCATCTTT.

This chain joins TRDV3 and TRDJ1, with TRDD3 matching 8 bases. The J gene, not given by TCRdb, was assigned here from a germline match of the nucleotide sequence. With V trimmed by 1 base and J by 7 bases, 38 bases remained unmatched. This CDR3 has 23 residues. Per germline, CDR1 TVYSNPD and CDR2 GDNSRS (reference sequence). The CDR3 DNA is TGTGCCTTTAATCTCTCCCTGGCTGGGGAACACAGAGTTCTGGGGGACTCGGGGGGTAAACTCATCTTT. Translated, it gives CAFNLSLAGEHRVLGDSGGKLIF.

By its share, this clone is large. V and J are TRDV1 and TRDJ1; D not resolved. This CDR3 contains 16 residues. Trimming stripped 3 bases from V and 0 bases from J, with 14 bases between. Germline CDR1 reads TSWWSYY; CDR2 reads QGS. The chain's CDR3 is CALGDTTAMYTDKLIF. CDR3 in DNA: TGTGCTCTTGGGGACACGACAGCCATGTACACCGATAAACTCATCTTT.

As concerns this clone: A far larger clone lies a single base away; this is likely a read error. The J gene is TRDJ1, the V gene TRAV29/DV5; no clear D gene. CDR1 and CDR2 (germline): NSMFDY, ISSIKDK. CDR3 length: 18 amino acids. The V end lost 3 bases, the J end lost 0 bases, and 24 bases lay between the germline ends. The CDR3 reads CAATSGPGILGDTDKLIF. The CDR3 region has the DNA TGTGCAGCAACCAGCGGTCCCGGTATACTCGGGGACACCGATAAACTCATCTTT.

By its share, this clone is medium-sized. The chain employs TRDV1 and TRDJ1; no clear D. V lost 2 bases to trimming and J lost 0 bases, with 22 bases between them. The CDR3 runs 19 residues. Germline loops: CDR1 TSWWSYY, CDR2 QGS. The CDR3 DNA is TGTGCTCTTGGGGAATCCCCCGGCCACCCCCGGTTGTACACCGATAAACTCATCTTT. Amino acid sequence: CALGESPGHPRLYTDKLIF.

This clone was detected only a few times. With only one base between it and a far larger clone, this is likely a read error. This sample includes further DNA sequences coding for the same CDR3. The chain is built from TRDV1 and TRDJ2; 9 bases match TRDD3. Germline V gives CDR1 TSWWSYY, CDR2 QGS. The ends lost 3 bases at V and 0 bases at J; junction bases unmatched: 29. The CDR3 runs 25 residues. CDR3 in amino acids: CALGELALMKRWGIEMSSLTAQLFF. In DNA, the CDR3 is TGTGCTCTTGGGGAGCTAGCGCTCATGAAGCGATGGGGGATAGAAATGAGCTCTTTGACAGCACAACTCTTCTTT.

This clone was observed a few times. A far larger clone is one nucleotide away, so this likely arose from a read error. Additional DNA sequences in this sample encode the identical CDR3. This rearrangement joins TRDV1 to TRDJ1; weak D call: TRDD3 (9 bases). This CDR3 has 23 residues. CDR1 TSWWSYY and CDR2 QGS come from the germline V gene. V was clipped by 0 bases and J by 2 bases, with 34 bases between them. The DNA for the CDR3 is TGTGCTCTTGGGGAACTAGGATCGTCTTCCTACAACTCTGGGGGATTGACTACCGATAAACTCATCTTT. This translates into CALGELGSSSYNSGGLTTDKLIF.

This clone was recorded a few times. A much larger clone differs by one base, so this may be a read error. V and J are TRDV3 and TRDJ1, with unresolved D. This CDR3 has 16 amino acids. CDR1 and CDR2 from the germline V gene are TVYSNPD and GDNSRS (reference sequence). The CDR3 sequence is CAFNPKWSVTTDKRIF. The CDR3 DNA follows: TGTGCCTTTAACCCCAAGTGGAGTGTTACCACCGATAAACGCATCTTT.

This clone has a handful of counts. A read error may be the cause here, since a much bigger clone is one base away. J is TRDJ1 and V is TRDV1; 9 nucleotides agree with TRDD3. The germline CDR1 and CDR2 sequences are TSWWSYY and QGS. The CDR3 is 19 amino acids. The CDR3 loop is CALFHNWGSPRGDTNKLIF. The DNA for the CDR3 is TGTGCTCTCTTCCACAACTGGGGGAGTCCCAGGGGAGACACCAATAAACTCATCTTT.

There are a few counts of this clone. A far larger clone is a single base away, which makes a read error likely. The V and J genes are TRDV1 and TRDJ1; 8 nucleotides line up with TRDD3. Germline lookup yields CDR1 TSWWSYY and CDR2 QGS. V was clipped by 7 bases and J by 4 bases; unmatched bases: 20. The CDR3 runs 18 residues. This chain's CDR3 is CALVPDLQGTGGFDKLIF. DNA for the CDR3: TGTGCTCTTGTCCCGGACCTACAGGGTACTGGGGGCTTCGATAAACTCATCTTT.

This clone is categorized as medium-sized (0.01 to 0.1%). The chain recombines TRDV1 with TRDJ1; 7 bases line up with TRDD3. Germline trimming cut 0 bases from V and 8 bases from J; bases unmatched to any gene: 15. This CDR3 has 17 amino acids. From germline, CDR1 is TSWWSYY and CDR2 QGS. The CDR3 spells CALGELPGYWGSGKLIF. The CDR3 region has the DNA TGTGCTCTTGGGGAACTACCGGGGTACTGGGGATCGGGGAAACTCATCTTT.

This clone is deemed large. The chain uses TRDV1 and TRDJ1; 8 positions match TRDD3. Germline V lookup: CDR1 TSWWSYY, CDR2 QGS. This CDR3 comprises 27 residues. With 3 bases clipped from V and 0 bases from J, the junction kept 39 bases outside the gene matches. The CDR3 protein is CALGDISGPLVIYASSYWGSDTDKLIF. The CDR3 nucleotides are TGTGCTCTTGGGGACATCTCAGGGCCCTTGGTCATCTACGCCTCTAGCTACTGGGGGTCAGACACCGATAAACTCATCTTT.

This clone is termed large. Different DNA sequences within this sample yield the same CDR3. The chain joins TRDV1 to TRDJ4; 10 bases fit TRDD3. The CDR3 contains 17 residues. CDR1 is TSWWSYY, CDR2 QGS, per germline. J lost 3 bases, V lost 6 bases, and 16 bases had no gene match. In DNA, the CDR3 is TGTGCTCTTGGATACAACTTCCCAATACTGGGGGATGGACCCCTGATCTTT. The encoded protein is CALGYNFPILGDGPLIF.

This clone is judged large. Other nucleotide sequences from this sample produce the same CDR3. The J gene is TRDJ1, the V gene TRDV1; maybe TRDD3 (5 bases). The V and J ends lost 4 bases and 0 bases respectively, with 18 bases between them. Germline V CDR1 and CDR2: TSWWSYY, QGS. This CDR3 is built from 17 residues. Written as DNA, the CDR3 is TGTGCTCTTGGGGTGGCCCCGGGGAACTTCTACACCGATAAACTCATCTTT. Protein: CALGVAPGNFYTDKLIF.

This clone was counted between two and nine times. TCRdb has a much larger clone's protein, which differs at residue 6 from the translation of this DNA, likely because of a read error; what is shown is the protein translated from the DNA. The chain employs TRDV1 and TRDJ1; 7 bases match TRDD3. With 2 bases clipped from V and 1 base from J, the junction kept 10 bases outside the gene matches. The CDR3 consists of 17 residues. The germline V gene encodes CDR1 TSWWSYY and CDR2 QGS. The CDR3 bases are TGTGCTCTTGGGGAATGGTACTACTGGGGCCTCACCGATAAACTCATCTTT. Protein sequence: CALGEWYYWGLTDKLIF.

By share of the sample, this clone is large (0.1 to 1%). The chain is built from TRDV3 and TRDJ1, with no clear D. Per the germline V gene, CDR1 is TVYSNPD and CDR2 is GDNSRS (reference sequence). V was trimmed by 4 bases and J by 7 bases, leaving 10 bases between them. CDR3 size: 10 residues. The CDR3 bases are TGTGCCTGCCGGTACTTTAAACTCATCTTT. Protein product: CACRYFKLIF.

Judged by abundance, this clone is large. This sequence joins TRAV29/DV5 and TRDJ1; D is possibly TRDD3 (5 bases). The CDR3 loop spans 15 amino acids. V dropped 0 bases and J dropped 5 bases, with 17 bases sitting between them. Germline loops: CDR1 NSMFDY, CDR2 ISSIKDK. The CDR3 loop is CAASERTWEGDKLIF. The CDR3 nucleotides are TGTGCAGCAAGCGAGCGAACCTGGGAGGGGGATAAACTCATCTTT.

This clone was recorded a few times. This may be a read error: a much more frequent sequence differs by one nucleotide. V usage is TRDV1 and J usage is TRDJ1; 10 bases are shared with TRDD3. CDR3 size: 24 residues. Germline CDR1 is TSWWSYY and CDR2 is QGS. CDR3 coding DNA: TGTGCTCTTGGGGTCCTGACTACTCCCCCCCCTGTGGGGGATACTCCTTGGTGGGACGATAGACTCATCTTT. It codes for CALGVLTTPPPVGDTPWWDDRLIF.